A selection of T cell receptor beta chains follows, all from one sample in a study of cytomegalovirus exposure and HLA in healthy donors. The repertoire was sequenced with immunoSEQ multiplex PCR; TCRdb's copy has only in-frame clones and lacks some. The sample contains approximately 220,000 clones, approximately 88% of which appear only once. The sample comprised PBMCs. The receptors here all came from a woman aged 25 to 39 in good health and CMV-seropositive. Both conserved end residues are part of each CDR3. Fields, in order: V gene, J gene, CDR3 protein.

TRBV5-6	TRBJ1-1	CASSLVQGNTEAFF
TRBV7-2	TRBJ2-7	CASSLGTDYFYEQYF
TRBV28	TRBJ1-2	CASSSQGGIYYGYTF
TRBV7-8	TRBJ1-2	CASSLVGHNGYTF
TRBV4-1	TRBJ1-1	CASSQRQGNTEAFF
TRBV28	TRBJ1-2	CASSSTSGQGDGYTF
TRBV6-1	TRBJ2-7	CASSENYLRFYYEQYF
TRBV28	TRBJ1-5	CASRVGSNQPQHF
TRBV4-1	TRBJ2-3	CASSQEVDRSEYF
TRBV6-5	TRBJ1-1	CASSYSGGHTEAFF
TRBV4-1	TRBJ2-1	CASSQGGHRIYNEQFF
TRBV5-1	TRBJ1-1	CASSSGWGRGTEAFF
TRBV14	TRBJ2-7	CASSHSGVEQYF